In its sample, the clone carrying this T cell receptor beta chain was seen a few times. The CDR3 totals 19 residues. V was trimmed by 5 bases and J by 0 bases, leaving 26 bases between them. Looked up from germline, CDR1 is DFQATT and CDR2 is SNEGSKA (reference sequence). MiXCR, run by TCRdb on the 5' RACE reads, gives a single entry per CDR3 protein. The top ten clones hold approximately 14% of a sample with about 33,000 distinct CDR3 sequences, about 5% of them seen once. The data belong to a study of early T cells in non-severe SARS-CoV-2 infection. Source material: whole blood. The sequence came from an adult who was a healthcare worker with PCR-confirmed SARS-CoV-2 infection or an uninfected control (not recorded which). The chain uses TRBV20-1 and TRBJ1-5; possible D gene TRBD1, 6 bases. The CDR3 DNA sequence: TGCAGTGCTCGCCAACCTTCCCCGGCAGGGGCGATTAGCAATCAGCCCCAGCATTTT. Amino acids: CSARQPSPAGAISNQPQHF.